This T cell receptor beta chain was captured in a study of human T cells and chemical hapten exposure. Time point reported: healthy volunteer bleed at 2 weeks. Someone pulled total RNA out of unfractionated whole blood. Each CDR3 protein gets one entry after TCRdb re-called the RACE reads with MiXCR. The sample includes tens of thousands of distinct CDR3 sequences, about 8.6% of them seen just once. Trimming cost V 2 bases and J 3 bases; bases outside gene matches: 8. In germline, CDR1 is DFQATT, CDR2 SNEGSKA (reference sequence). The CDR3 extends over 15 amino acids. Sequencing input: whole blood. The gene calls are TRBV20-1 and TRBJ2-7; the match to TRBD2 covers 9 bases. The TCR comes from a female donor in good health. Some clones in this sample may be carry-over from other donors' samples. In nucleotides, the CDR3 is TGCAGTGCTAGACTACAGCGGGAGGCCGTCTACGAGCAGTACTTC. Its protein is CSARLQREAVYEQYF.